This paragraph reports one T cell receptor (beta chain). This clonotype was detected many times. Its antigen is unknown. No quality values exist for individual bases; no much larger clone is one base distant. The CDR3, cysteine through phenylalanine, is 15 amino acids long. Only CDR3 DNA is held: 45 bases, read in frame from base 1. From a lookup of the germline V gene, CDR1 and CDR2 are SNHLY and FYNNEI. The germline ends are 17 bases apart after V is trimmed by 2 bases and J by 7 bases. This sample is part of a study of regulatory T cells in long-lasting Graves disease (TCRdb year 2021). With regard to the full study: Persistent Graves' disease meant more than 5 years of antithyroid drug treatment with TSH receptor autoantibodies that stayed positive. Antithyroid drugs had been taken for 8.5 to 13 years on average by persistent Graves' disease patients in the clinical cohort. This study used TCR sequencing and RNA sequencing of peripheral blood to compare persistent Graves' disease patients against newly diagnosed Graves' disease patients. A total of some 35 samples underwent TCR sequencing: around 13 from persistent and some 20 from newly diagnosed Graves' disease patients. The study was conducted in China and was registered as a clinical trial.

Receptor amplification or capture employed multiplex PCR. Data came from an Illumina HiSeq 4000. CDR3 regions were amplified by Arm-PCR with iRepertoire HTBI primers to construct TCR beta libraries. Before sequencing, the PCR products went through gel purification. Processing in the source paper ran as follows. A total of fewer than 70 TRBV and under 15 TRBJ segments were identified across samples and were used for gene usage analysis of CDR3 amino acid clonotypes. COPE and FqMerger were used to merge filtered high-quality paired reads into contigs. BLAST was used to align contigs to the IMGT TRBV, TRBD and TRBJ reference genes, and CDR3 was defined following IMGT. Any clonotype with a frequency above 0.1% was classified as a highly expanded clone. Repertoire diversity was measured by Shannon entropy, and V-J evenness by the Gini coefficient. A clonotype was considered public if more than one individual shared it. Starting from the raw public reads, TCRdb applied fastp trimming at Q25, assembled clones with MiXCR and retained in-frame beta chains. Rows with a matching CDR3 protein are joined into one entry that keeps the most common DNA and genes. The authors' filters were not applied to this entry. This sample is represented by fewer than 550,000 distinct CDR3 sequences; about a fifth of them were singletons. The top ten clones comprise approximately 6.4% of the sample.

Sample time point, as interpreted from the label and publication: persistent/refractory GD, antithyroid drugs over 5 years with positive TRAb. For both TCR sequencing and RNA sequencing, RNA was extracted from PBMCs in TRIzol. The diagnosis of Graves' disease was made according to American Thyroid Association guidelines. Recruitment of patients was carried out at an endocrinology department in Xi'an, China. Each patient gave approximately 8.8 milliliters of peripheral blood, collected in an EDTA anticoagulant tube. PBMCs were isolated by Ficoll Paque Plus density gradient separation without further T cell sorting. An Agilent 2100 Bioanalyzer and agarose gel were used to assess RNA quality, and a NanoDrop 2000 was used to measure RNA concentration. General conclusions and limits of the study: A larger number of public clonotypes was shared among persistent patients (approximately 3,000) than among newly diagnosed patients (roughly 970). Persistent Graves' disease patients showed lower TCR Shannon entropy and fewer highly expanded clones than newly diagnosed patients, suggesting clonal expansion. Persistent disease showed preferential use of TRBV28, TRBJ1-2 and TRBJ2-5, whereas newly diagnosed disease favored TRBV20-1 and TRBJ2-1. The small sample size was acknowledged by the authors as a limitation that may reduce accuracy. Only peripheral blood was studied, because thyroid tissue, the primary lesion, was inaccessible. Only the TCR beta chain was sequenced and analyzed.

The source of this sequence is a female donor with Graves disease. The sample consisted of peripheral blood mononuclear cells (PBMCs), taken when the disease was refractory, from a patient treated with antithyroid drugs. The chain couples TRBV2 to TRBJ2-5; the D segment is perhaps TRBD1 or TRBD2, each sharing 5 matched bases. The CDR3: CASSESGSGILTQYF. In nucleotide form, the sequence is TGTGCCAGCAGTGAATCAGGGTCGGGAATATTGACCCAGTACTTC.